A selection of T cell receptor beta chains follows, all from one sample in a study of Ad26.COV2.S vaccination and SARS-CoV-2 variants. Sequencing was performed with immunoSEQ multiplex PCR; in TCRdb, only in-frame clones are kept and a portion is missing. The sample carries approximately 420,000 clones, 88% recorded once. The sequencing used peripheral blood, collected in a trial of Ad26.COV2.S vaccine versus placebo. All receptors come from a person aged 18-65 years who received the Ad26.COV2.S COVID-19 vaccine or a placebo. The CDR3 runs from the conserved cysteine through the conserved F or W. D genes are given only for firm matches. A clone size is listed for some rows: how often the clone was seen (once, few, many), or a class if it is expanded.

v_call	clone_size	d_call	j_call	cdr3_nt	cdr3_aa
TRBV2	.	.	TRBJ1-5	TGTGCCAGCAGTCCCCCCTACAATCAGCCCCAGCATTTT	CASSPPYNQPQHF
TRBV2	.	TRBD1	TRBJ1-1	TGTGCCAGCAGTGAATATGAGGGACAGATGAACACTGAAGCTTTCTTT	CASSEYEGQMNTEAFF
TRBV7-6	.	TRBD1	TRBJ1-6	TGTGCCAGCAGCTTAGTAGGACAGGGGGCCTCACCCCTCCACTTT	CASSLVGQGASPLHF
TRBV4-1	.	TRBD1	TRBJ1-6	TGCGCCAGCAGGACAGGGCCCCTCTCCTATAATTCACCCCTCCACTTT	CASRTGPLSYNSPLHF
TRBV27	.	.	TRBJ1-4	TGTGCCAGCAGTTCCACCGGGACGGGGGAGGGAAAACTGTTTTTT	CASSSTGTGEGKLFF
TRBV7-9	.	TRBD1	TRBJ1-2	TGTGCCAGCAGCTTAGGACAGGGGGGTTATGGCTACACCTTC	CASSLGQGGYGYTF
TRBV5-1	.	.	TRBJ1-4	TGCGCCAGCAGCTTGGCCAGGGGTGAAAAACTGTTTTTT	CASSLARGEKLFF
TRBV5-1	.	.	TRBJ2-3	TGCGCCAGCAGCTTGACGGTTATAGGCACAGATACGCAGTATTTT	CASSLTVIGTDTQYF
TRBV5-4	.	TRBD1	TRBJ1-2	TGTGCCAGCTTCTTACCGGGACAGCGGGTCGAGGGCTACACCTTC	CASFLPGQRVEGYTF
TRBV7-6	.	TRBD2	TRBJ2-3	TGTGCCAGCAGCTTTGGCGCTAGCGGGGCTATCACAGATACGCAGTATTTT	CASSFGASGAITDTQYF
TRBV11-2	once	TRBD1	TRBJ2-7	TGTGCCAGCAGTCTCTCCGGGACAGGGGGCCGAACCTACGAGCAGTACTTC	CASSLSGTGGRTYEQYF
TRBV10-1	few	TRBD1	TRBJ2-7	TGCGCCAGCAGCGGCTCGGACAGGGGGTCCTACGAGCAGTACTTC	CASSGSDRGSYEQYF
TRBV19	.	TRBD1	TRBJ2-7	TGTGCCAGTAGTATGGGGACAGGACTGACCTACGAGCAGTACTTC	CASSMGTGLTYEQYF
TRBV2	.	TRBD1	TRBJ1-2	TGTGCCAGCAGCCTCCGGGACAGCCGCTATGGCTACACCTTC	CASSLRDSRYGYTF
TRBV7-6	.	.	TRBJ2-3	TGTGCCAGCAGCTTAAGCTACACAGATACGCAGTATTTT	CASSLSYTDTQYF
TRBV5-6	.	.	TRBJ2-3	TGTGCCAGCAGCTTGTTACAGGGCGGCACAGATACGCAGTATTTT	CASSLLQGGTDTQYF
TRBV7-6	.	TRBD1	TRBJ2-1	TGTGCCAGCAGAAGAGGGACAGGGTATTCCTACAATGAGCAGTTCTTC	CASRRGTGYSYNEQFF
TRBV6-2/TRBV6-3	.	TRBD1	TRBJ2-2	TGTGCCAGCAGTTACTCCGACCCAAGACAGGGGGCAAGAACCGGGGAGCTGTTTTTT	CASSYSDPRQGARTGELFF
TRBV7-2	.	.	TRBJ2-5	TGTGCCAGCAGCTCGGGACAACGAGAGACCCAGTACTTC	CASSSGQRETQYF
TRBV18	.	.	TRBJ2-7	TGTGCCAGCTCACCACTGGGGGCGACCCCCTACGAGCAGTACTTC	CASSPLGATPYEQYF
TRBV27	.	.	TRBJ2-4	TGTGCCAGCAGTTTAACGACCCGGACCAAAAACATTCAGTACTTC	CASSLTTRTKNIQYF
TRBV7-3	.	.	TRBJ2-1	TGTGCCAGCAGCTTGGGGACGGCTTCCTACAATGAGCAGTTCTTC	CASSLGTASYNEQFF
TRBV7-2	.	.	TRBJ1-6	TGTGCCAGCAGCTTAGAGTATAATTCACCCCTCCACTTT	CASSLEYNSPLHF
TRBV6-5	.	TRBD1	TRBJ1-2	TGTGCCAGCAGGGTGACAGGGGCTGGCTACACCTTC	CASRVTGAGYTF
TRBV15	.	.	TRBJ2-7	TGTGCCACCAGCAGAGGTGGGTTTGAGGCCCTGGGCTCCTACGAGCAGTACTTC	CATSRGGFEALGSYEQYF
TRBV7-9	.	TRBD1	TRBJ1-5	TGTGCCAGCAGCTTAGACAGGGGCACCCAGCATTTT	CASSLDRGTQHF
TRBV29-1	.	.	TRBJ1-4	TGCAGCGTTGTCGAGGGTAGGGATAATGAAAAACTGTTTTTT	CSVVEGRDNEKLFF
TRBV6-5	.	.	TRBJ2-1	TGTGCCAGCAGTTATCTTGGTGGAGGGGTGGCTGAGCAGTTCTTC	CASSYLGGGVAEQFF
TRBV6-6	.	TRBD1	TRBJ1-3	TGTGCCAGCAGCCGAAGGGGACAGGGGGCTTCTGGAAACACCATATATTTT	CASSRRGQGASGNTIYF
TRBV7-9	.	TRBD1	TRBJ2-7	TGTGCCAGCAGCCCCGGGACAGATATCTCCTACGAGCAGTACTTC	CASSPGTDISYEQYF